This record concerns one T cell receptor (beta chain) sequence. Its specificity is not known. These data are taken from a study of cytotoxic CD8 clonotypes in ibrutinib-treated CLL. The overall study: Included were 11 to 12 relapsed/refractory and approximately 15 treatment-naive patients, of whom roughly 17 were IGHV unmutated. Study observations and caveats: Shared public clonotypes were rare, and on treatment they either got smaller or stayed the same. Baseline levels were approached again at progression, after clonality had risen at ibrutinib response.

Libraries of TCR beta were made from approximately 2 micrograms of genomic DNA that came from cryopreserved PBMCs. TCRdb's copy holds only in-frame clones and misses some; the assay was immunoSEQ multiplex PCR. There are about 200,000 clones in the sample; about three quarters occur only once, and roughly 5.8% lies in the top ten. The V and J ends lost 5 bases and 0 bases respectively, with 13 bases between them. The CDR3 loop spans 15 amino acids. CDR1 is MNHEY and CDR2 is SVGAGI in the germline V gene. The TCR originated in a human donor with chronic lymphocytic leukemia. This chain joins TRBV6-5 and TRBJ1-2; D remains unclear. The sequences come from PBMCs, collected after 12 months of ibrutinib treatment. The CDR3 sequence is CASSPRQPSNYGYTF. CDR3 DNA sequence: TGTGCCAGCAGTCCCCGCCAACCTTCTAACTATGGCTACACCTTC.